This T cell receptor (beta chain) came from a study of T cells after yellow fever vaccination. One entry per CDR3 protein results from TCRdb running MiXCR on the 5' RACE reads. This table holds around 550,000 distinct CDR3 sequences, about 19% found once. Deletions cut 0 bases from V and 9 bases from J, with 27 bases between. The CDR3 runs 18 residues. CDR1 is MNHEY, CDR2 SMNVEV, per germline (reference sequence). This sequence was found in a man aged 25-45 years who received the YFV17D yellow fever vaccine. The genes are TRBV27 and TRBJ2-7; D is possibly TRBD2 (6 bases). The sequenced sample was PBMCs, obtained 15 days after the yellow fever booster vaccination. CDR3: CASSLSNCLLVPLAWQYF. In DNA form, the CDR3 reads TGTGCCAGCAGTTTATCGAACTGCTTATTAGTCCCGCTAGCGTGGCAGTACTTC.